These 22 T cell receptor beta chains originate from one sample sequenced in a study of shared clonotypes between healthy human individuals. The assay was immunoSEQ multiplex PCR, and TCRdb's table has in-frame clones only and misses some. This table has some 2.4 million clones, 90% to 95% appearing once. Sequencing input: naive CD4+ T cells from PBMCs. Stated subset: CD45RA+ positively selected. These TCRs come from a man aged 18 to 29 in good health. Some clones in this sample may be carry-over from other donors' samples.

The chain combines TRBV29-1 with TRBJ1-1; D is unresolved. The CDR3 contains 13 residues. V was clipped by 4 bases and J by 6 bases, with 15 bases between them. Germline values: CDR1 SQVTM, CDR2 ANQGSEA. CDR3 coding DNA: TGCAGCGTTGGGCCTGGGGTGACCGCTGAAGCTTTCTTT. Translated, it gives CSVGPGVTAEAFF.

For the CDR3, the DNA is TGTGCCAGCAGCGTTACTAGCGGCCAGTCCTACAATGAGCAGTTCTTC. It is translated as CASSVTSGQSYNEQFF. This chain connects TRBV9 to TRBJ2-1; 8 nucleotides agree with TRBD2. Germline V gene data show CDR1 as SGDLS and CDR2 as YYNGEE. Trimming cost V 2 bases and J 1 base; bases outside gene matches: 5. This CDR3 contains 16 residues.

CDR3 loop: CASSPRTSGTSTDTQYF. Here the CDR3 DNA reads TGCGCCAGCAGCCCCAGGACTAGCGGAACTAGCACAGATACGCAGTATTTT. The V call is TRBV5-1, the J call TRBJ2-3; TRBD2 matches at 10 bases. This CDR3 contains 17 residues. The V gene end was trimmed by 4 bases and the J gene end by 0 bases; junction bases not matched to a gene: 8. CDR1 is SGHRS, CDR2 YFSETQ, per germline.

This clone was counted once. The CDR3 region is CASRQGGGYTF. As DNA, the CDR3 is TGTGCCTCACGACAGGGTGGTGGCTACACCTTC. The chain recombines TRBV30 with TRBJ1-2, with 7 bases fitting TRBD1. Trimming cost V 7 bases and J 7 bases; bases outside gene matches: 6. Germline V lookup: CDR1 GTSNPN, CDR2 SVGIG (reference sequence). The CDR3 sequence is 11 residues long. Full variable domain (missing parts from reference TRBV30 and TRBJ1-2): SQTIHQWPATLVQPVGSPLSLECTVEGTSNPNLYWYRQAAGRGLQLLFYSVGIGQISSEVPQNLSASRPQDRQFILSSKKLLLSDSGFYLCASRQGGGYTFGSGTRLTVV.

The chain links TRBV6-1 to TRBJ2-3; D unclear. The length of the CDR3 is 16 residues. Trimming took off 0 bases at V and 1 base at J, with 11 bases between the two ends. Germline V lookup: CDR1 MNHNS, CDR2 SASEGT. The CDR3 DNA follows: TGTGCCAGCAGTGAAGCGTCATGGTTACGCACAGATACGCAGTATTTT. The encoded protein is CASSEASWLRTDTQYF.

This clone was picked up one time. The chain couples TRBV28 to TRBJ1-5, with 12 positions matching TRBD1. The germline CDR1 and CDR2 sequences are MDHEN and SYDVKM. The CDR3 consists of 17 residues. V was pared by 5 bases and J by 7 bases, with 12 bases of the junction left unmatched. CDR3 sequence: CASSAARDRGLGQPQHF. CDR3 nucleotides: TGTGCCAGCAGTGCGGCCAGGGACAGGGGGCTTGGGCAGCCCCAGCATTTT.

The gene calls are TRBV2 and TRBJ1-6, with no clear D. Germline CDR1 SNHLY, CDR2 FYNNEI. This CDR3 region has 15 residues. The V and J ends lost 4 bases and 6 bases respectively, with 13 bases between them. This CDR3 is CASSALTIGNSPLHF. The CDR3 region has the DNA TGTGCCAGCAGTGCCCTGACAATTGGTAATTCACCCCTCCACTTT. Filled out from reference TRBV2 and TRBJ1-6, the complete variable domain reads EPEVTQTPSHQVTQMGQEVILRCVPISNHLYFYWYRQILGQKVEFLVSFYNNEISEKSEIFDDQFSVERPDGSNFTLKIRSTKLEDSAMYFCASSALTIGNSPLHFGNGTRLTVT.

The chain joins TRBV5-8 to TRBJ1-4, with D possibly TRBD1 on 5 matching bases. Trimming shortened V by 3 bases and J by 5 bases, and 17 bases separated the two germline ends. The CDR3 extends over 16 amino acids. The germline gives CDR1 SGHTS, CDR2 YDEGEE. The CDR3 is CASSWGEQVINEKLFF. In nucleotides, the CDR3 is TGTGCCAGCAGCTGGGGGGAACAGGTTATCAATGAAAAACTGTTTTTT.

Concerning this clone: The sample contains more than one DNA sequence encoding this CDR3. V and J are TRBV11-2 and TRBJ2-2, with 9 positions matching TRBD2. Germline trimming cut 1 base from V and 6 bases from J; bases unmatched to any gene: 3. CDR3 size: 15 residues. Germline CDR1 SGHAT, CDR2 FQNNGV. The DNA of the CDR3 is TGTGCCAGCAGCTTAGGGCTAGCGGGACCCGGGGAGCTGTTTTTT. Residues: CASSLGLAGPGELFF.

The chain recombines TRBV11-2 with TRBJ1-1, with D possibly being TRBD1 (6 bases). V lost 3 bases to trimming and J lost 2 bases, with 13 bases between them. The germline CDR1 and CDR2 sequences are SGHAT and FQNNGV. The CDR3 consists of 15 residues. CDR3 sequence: CASSFPGHLNTEAFF. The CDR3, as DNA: TGTGCCAGCAGCTTTCCGGGACACCTTAACACTGAAGCTTTCTTT.

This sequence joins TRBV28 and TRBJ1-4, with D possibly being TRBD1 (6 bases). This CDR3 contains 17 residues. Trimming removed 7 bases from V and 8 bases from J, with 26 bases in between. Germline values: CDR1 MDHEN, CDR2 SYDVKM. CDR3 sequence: CASNPGGGRISYEKLFF. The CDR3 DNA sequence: TGTGCCAGCAACCCCGGGGGGGGGCGCATATCCTACGAAAAACTGTTTTTT. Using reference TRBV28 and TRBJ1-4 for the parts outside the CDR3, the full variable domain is DVKVTQSSRYLVKRTGEKVFLECVQDMDHENMFWYRQDPGLGLRLIYFSYDVKMKEKGDIPEGYSVSREKKERFSLILESASTNQTSMYLCASNPGGGRISYEKLFFGSGTQLSVL.

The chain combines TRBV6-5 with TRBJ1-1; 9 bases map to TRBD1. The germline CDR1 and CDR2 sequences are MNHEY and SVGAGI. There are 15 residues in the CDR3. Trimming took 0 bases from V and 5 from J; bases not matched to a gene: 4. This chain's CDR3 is CASSYSRTGETEAFF. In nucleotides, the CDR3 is TGTGCCAGCAGTTACTCTCGGACAGGGGAGACTGAAGCTTTCTTT.

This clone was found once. CDR3 bases: TGTGCCAGCAGTGATAGGGGGCAGAATTCACCCCTCCACTTT. This translates into CASSDRGQNSPLHF. The gene calls are TRBV2 and TRBJ1-6, with 7 bases matching TRBD1. This CDR3 is built from 14 residues. Germline CDR1 and CDR2: SNHLY and FYNNEI. Trimming cost V 3 bases and J 7 bases; bases outside gene matches: 3.

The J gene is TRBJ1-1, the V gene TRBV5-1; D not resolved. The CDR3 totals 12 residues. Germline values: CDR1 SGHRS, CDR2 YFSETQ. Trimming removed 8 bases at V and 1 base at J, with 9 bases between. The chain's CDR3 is CASFSENTEAFF. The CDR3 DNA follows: TGCGCCAGTTTTTCAGAGAACACTGAAGCTTTCTTT.

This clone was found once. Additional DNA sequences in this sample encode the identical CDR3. The DNA of the CDR3 is TGCGCCAGCAGCTTAAGGTCAACTAATGAAAAACTGTTTTTT. Protein product: CASSLRSTNEKLFF. The gene calls are TRBV5-1 and TRBJ1-4, with D unresolved. CDR3 length: 14 amino acids. Trimming shortened V by 2 bases and J by 0 bases, and 5 bases separated the two germline ends. Germline values: CDR1 SGHRS, CDR2 YFSETQ.

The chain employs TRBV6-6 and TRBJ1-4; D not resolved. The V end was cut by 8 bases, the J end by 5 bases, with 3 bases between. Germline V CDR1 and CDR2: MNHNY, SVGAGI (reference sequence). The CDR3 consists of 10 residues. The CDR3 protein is CASLNEKLFF. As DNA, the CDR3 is TGTGCCAGCCTAAATGAAAAACTGTTTTTT.

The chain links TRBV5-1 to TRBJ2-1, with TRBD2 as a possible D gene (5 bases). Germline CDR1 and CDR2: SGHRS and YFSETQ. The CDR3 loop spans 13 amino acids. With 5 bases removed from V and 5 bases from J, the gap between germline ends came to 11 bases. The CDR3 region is CASREVGDNEQFF. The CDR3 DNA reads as TGCGCCAGCAGGGAGGTCGGGGACAATGAGCAGTTCTTC.

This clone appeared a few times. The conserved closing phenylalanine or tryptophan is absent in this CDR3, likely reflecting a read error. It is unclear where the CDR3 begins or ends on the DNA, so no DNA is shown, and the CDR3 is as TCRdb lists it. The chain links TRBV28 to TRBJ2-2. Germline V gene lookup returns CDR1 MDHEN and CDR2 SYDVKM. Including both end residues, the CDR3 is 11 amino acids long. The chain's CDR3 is CASTIRRGRLR.

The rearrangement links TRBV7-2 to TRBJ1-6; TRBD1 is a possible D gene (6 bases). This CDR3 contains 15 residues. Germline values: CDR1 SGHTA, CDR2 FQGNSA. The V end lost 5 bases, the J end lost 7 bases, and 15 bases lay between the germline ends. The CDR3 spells CASSLNRAPNSPLHF. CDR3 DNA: TGTGCCAGCAGCCTTAACAGGGCTCCAAATTCACCCCTCCACTTT.

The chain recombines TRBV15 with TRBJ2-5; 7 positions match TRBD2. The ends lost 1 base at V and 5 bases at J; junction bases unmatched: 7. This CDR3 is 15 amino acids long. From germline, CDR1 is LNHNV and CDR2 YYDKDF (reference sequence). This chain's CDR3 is CATSRARRGVETQYF. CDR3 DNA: TGTGCCACCAGCAGAGCCCGACGGGGGGTGGAGACCCAGTACTTC.

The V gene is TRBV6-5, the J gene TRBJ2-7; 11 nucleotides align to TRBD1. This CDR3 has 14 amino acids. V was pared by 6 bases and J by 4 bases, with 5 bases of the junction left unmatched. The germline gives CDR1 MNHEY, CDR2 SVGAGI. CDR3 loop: CASSRTGGVYEQYF. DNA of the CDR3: TGTGCCAGCAGCCGGACAGGGGGCGTATACGAGCAGTACTTC.

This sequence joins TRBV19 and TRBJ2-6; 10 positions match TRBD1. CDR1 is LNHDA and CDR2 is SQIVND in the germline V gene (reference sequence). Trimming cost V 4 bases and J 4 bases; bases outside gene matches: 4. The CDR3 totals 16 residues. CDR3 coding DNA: TGTGCCAGTAGTAGACAGGGGGCGCAAGGGGCCAACGTCCTGACTTTC. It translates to CASSRQGAQGANVLTF.